This T cell receptor (beta chain) was identified during a study of cytomegalovirus exposure and HLA in healthy donors. Study information: The use of the same platform for the approximately 110 validation repertoires and the roughly 700 first-cohort repertoires was reported by a later analysis.

These donors were members of the roughly 110-subject validation cohort, a group separate from the roughly 700-subject first cohort. Study-wide findings and caveats: Researchers catalogued some 160 TCR beta chains as cytomegalovirus-associated.

Generated by immunoSEQ multiplex PCR, the TCRdb table keeps only in-frame clones and is missing some. The repertoire consists of fewer than 250,000 clones, with roughly 85% occurring once and the leading ten covering roughly 5.4%. As to this clone: Its antigen is as yet unknown.

CDR3 length equals 13 residues. In germline, CDR1 is SNHLY, CDR2 FYNNEI. J gave up 5 bases and V 8 bases, and 8 bases lay outside the gene matches. The sequence was obtained from a woman under 30 in good health and CMV-seronegative. The specimen sequenced was PBMCs. The chain couples TRBV2 to TRBJ1-2, with 7 bases lining up with TRBD1. The chain's CDR3 is CASDWTGLYGYTF. The CDR3 DNA sequence: TGTGCCAGCGACTGGACAGGCTTATATGGCTACACCTTC.